Following are 4 T cell receptor beta chains from one sample sequenced in a study of cytotoxic CD8 clonotypes in ibrutinib-treated CLL. Assay used: immunoSEQ multiplex PCR; TCRdb lists only in-frame clones, some missing. Among approximately 100,000 clones listed, 58% were seen once. Sequencing was performed on PBMCs, taken after 24 months of ibrutinib treatment. All receptors derive from a human donor with chronic lymphocytic leukemia.

This clone was detected only a few times. V and J are TRBV10-3 and TRBJ2-3; TRBD1 is a possible D gene (8 bases). The length of the CDR3 is 15 residues. V was trimmed by 6 bases and J by 6 bases, leaving 19 bases between them. Germline V lookup: CDR1 ENHRY, CDR2 SYGVKD. The CDR3 here is CAISKQGGGEDTQYF. The CDR3 DNA reads as TGTGCCATCAGCAAACAGGGGGGGGGAGAGGATACGCAGTATTTT.

This clone was counted only a few times. The CDR3 sequence: CASRDREAGNQPQHF. CDR3 nucleotide sequence: TGTGCCAGCAGGGACAGGGAGGCCGGCAATCAGCCCCAGCATTTT. V is TRBV6-1 and J is TRBJ1-5; 8 nucleotides agree with TRBD1. The CDR3 spans 15 residues. The junction had 6 bases not matched to a gene; V was cut back by 6 bases and J by 2 bases. Germline V lookup: CDR1 MNHNS, CDR2 SASEGT.

As concerns this clone: Its ends do not fully match the called genes, so a read error is possible. This sequence joins TRBV2 and TRBJ2-7; D is unresolved. The CDR3 sequence is 11 residues long. CDR1 is SNHLY, CDR2 FYNNEI, per germline. The CDR3 nucleotides read TGTGCCAGCAGTGAATTCCACCAAGGAGACTTC. It specifies CASSEFHQGDF. Combining the CDR3 with reference TRBV2 and TRBJ2-7 gives the whole variable domain EPEVTQTPSHQVTQMGQEVILRCVPISNHLYFYWYRQILGQKVEFLVSFYNNEISEKSEIFDDQFSVERPDGSNFTLKIRSTKLEDSAMYFCASSEFHQGDFGPGTRLTVT.

The chain carries TRBV6-5 and TRBJ1-3; the match to TRBD1 covers 8 bases. CDR1 is MNHEY, CDR2 SVGAGI, per germline. The CDR3 covers 14 residues. The junction had 2 bases not matched to a gene; V was cut back by 5 bases and J by 2 bases. The CDR3 protein is CASSRTGPGNTIYF. The CDR3 DNA follows: TGTGCCAGCAGTCGGACAGGGCCTGGAAACACCATATATTTT.